The present T cell receptor (beta chain) was sequenced within a study of cytomegalovirus exposure and HLA in healthy donors. Across the study: The same platform used for the roughly 600 first-cohort repertoires was also used for the 95 to 150 validation repertoires, as a later analysis reported. Findings and caveats of the study: Subsequent analysis of the approximately 110 validation repertoires found a tendency for first-cohort TCR clusters to co-occur.

On this clone itself: Antigen: not known.

Separate from the approximately 730-subject first cohort, the 120-subject validation cohort was the one that the donors belonged to. Method: immunoSEQ multiplex PCR; TCRdb's copy keeps in-frame clones and lacks some. Here the sample spans some 150,000 clones, 90% to 95% being singletons. Trimming took off 6 bases at V and 2 bases at J, with 14 bases between the two ends. The CDR3 consists of 15 residues. The germline V gene encodes CDR1 LNHNV and CDR2 YYDKDF (reference sequence). Sequences were obtained from PBMCs. The sequence was obtained from a man between 18 and 29 years old in good health and CMV-seronegative. The chain has TRBV15 and TRBJ1-5; the D is unclear. DNA for the CDR3: TGTGCCACCAGGGGCGCACTCGGCGGCAATCAGCCCCAGCATTTT. This codes for CATRGALGGNQPQHF.